The present entry profiles one T cell receptor beta chain with its context. This sample was included in a study of blood T cell repertoires in COVID-19. Germline assignment: CDR1 MGHRA and CDR2 YSYEKL. The V end was cut by 4 bases, the J end by 0 bases, with 10 bases between. This CDR3 has 15 residues. Libraries were prepared by immunoSEQ multiplex PCR; TCRdb keeps only in-frame clonotypes and omits some of them. The profile shows 200,000 or so clones, around 80% of them singletons. The receptor was isolated from a man aged 40-55 years who had recovered from COVID-19. The J gene is TRBJ1-5, the V gene TRBV4-1; D gene ambiguous. Sequences were obtained from peripheral blood. Here the CDR3 DNA reads TGCGCCAGCAGCCGGCGGGGAAATAGCAATCAGCCCCAGCATTTT. Its protein is CASSRRGNSNQPQHF.